The 21 T cell receptor beta chains below all came from one sample that was sequenced in a study of CD8 T cells in Susac syndrome. Random hexamers were used to reverse transcribe roughly 0.45 to 1 ug of RNA. TCRdb reprocessed the immunoSEQ multiplex PCR reads via MiXCR and lists one record per CDR3 protein. The sample yields fewer than 250,000 distinct CDR3 sequences, over 85% seen once. Sequenced: CD4+ T cells from PBMCs. These receptors were taken from a human donor in good health.

This clonotype appeared a single time. This chain joins TRBV20-1 and TRBJ1-1; D is unresolved. The CDR3 is 16 amino acids. V was pared by 1 base and J by 5 bases, with 20 bases between. Per the germline V gene, CDR1 is DFQATT and CDR2 is SNEGSKA (reference sequence). The CDR3 bases are TGCAGTGCTAGAGTCCGAGGGTCCTTTATGGTTACTGAAGCTTTCTTT. As protein: CSARVRGSFMVTEAFF.

The chain joins TRBV18 to TRBJ1-6; D is unresolved. V gave up 3 bases and J gave up 8 bases, with 8 bases separating them. Germline values: CDR1 KGHSH, CDR2 LQKENI. The CDR3 runs to 13 residues. CDR3 nucleotides: TGTGCCAGCTCACCCAACAGAGATTCACCCCTCCACTTT. It encodes CASSPNRDSPLHF.

The chain combines TRBV7-9 with TRBJ2-7; D is perhaps TRBD1 (5 bases). This CDR3 spans 13 amino acids. Per germline, CDR1 SEHNR and CDR2 FQNEAQ (reference sequence). With 2 bases removed from V and 2 bases from J, the gap between germline ends came to 7 bases. The CDR3 loop reads CASSLRQTYEQYF. The CDR3 nucleotides read TGTGCCAGCAGCTTACGACAGACCTACGAGCAGTACTTC.

V usage is TRBV5-1 and J usage is TRBJ1-4; D is unresolved. CDR1 is SGHRS and CDR2 is YFSETQ in the germline V gene. The CDR3 loop spans 15 amino acids. Trimming left V 0 bases short and J 0 bases short, with 6 bases between. This chain's CDR3 is CASSLAAATNEKLFF. The CDR3 DNA sequence: TGCGCCAGCAGCTTGGCGGCAGCAACTAATGAAAAACTGTTTTTT.

The V gene is TRBV24-1, the J gene TRBJ2-1; 7 bases are a match to TRBD2. CDR1 and CDR2 from the germline V gene are KGHDR and SFDVKD. The J segment lost 7 bases and the V segment lost 8 bases, leaving 10 bases of the junction unmatched. The length of the CDR3 is 14 residues. The CDR3, as DNA: TGTGCCACCACGGACGGACCCGGGGGGAATGAGCAGTTCTTC. It translates to CATTDGPGGNEQFF.

The J gene is TRBJ2-3, the V gene TRBV7-9, with D possibly TRBD2 on 6 matching bases. With 1 base removed from V and 1 base from J, the gap between germline ends came to 18 bases. The germline V gene has CDR1 SEHNR and CDR2 FQNEAQ (reference sequence). This CDR3 has 18 residues. The CDR3 nucleotides are TGTGCCAGCAGCTTAGAGACCTTCGGAGGGCCTCGCACAGATACGCAGTATTTT. The encoded protein is CASSLETFGGPRTDTQYF.

The chain recombines TRBV6-6 with TRBJ2-7; 10 nucleotides agree with TRBD1. This CDR3 region has 15 residues. Germline V gene lookup returns CDR1 MNHNY and CDR2 SVGAGI (reference sequence). Germline trimming cut 2 bases from V and 2 bases from J; bases unmatched to any gene: 3. CDR3 sequence reads: CASSYRGQGPYEQYF. The CDR3 DNA is TGTGCCAGCAGTTACAGGGGACAGGGGCCCTACGAGCAGTACTTC.

The rearrangement links TRBV5-1 to TRBJ1-4, with D tentatively TRBD1 (6 bases). The CDR3 consists of 15 residues. CDR1 SGHRS and CDR2 YFSETQ come from the germline V gene. Trimming stripped 4 bases from V and 3 bases from J, with 13 bases between. Here the CDR3 DNA reads TGCGCCAGCAGCCCGTCGGGGGCGCCTAATGAAAAACTGTTTTTT. Protein product: CASSPSGAPNEKLFF.

The J gene is TRBJ2-1, the V gene TRBV7-8; 7 bases fit TRBD2. J gave up 7 bases and V 5 bases, and 11 bases lay outside the gene matches. CDR1 is SGHVS and CDR2 is FQNEAQ in the germline V gene. CDR3 size: 15 residues. The DNA for the CDR3 is TGTGCCAGCAGCATACGGACTAGTCGAGGGAATGAGCAGTTCTTC. Translating gives CASSIRTSRGNEQFF.

The chain recombines TRBV2 with TRBJ2-2, with D possibly matching TRBD1 (5 bases). The CDR3 runs to 15 residues. From germline, CDR1 is SNHLY and CDR2 FYNNEI. Trimming pared 4 bases from V and 4 bases from J, leaving 13 bases between. CDR3 sequence (DNA): TGTGCCAGCAGTGTTCAAGGGGCCAGCACCGGGGAGCTGTTTTTT. It encodes CASSVQGASTGELFF.

The genes are TRBV7-9 and TRBJ2-3; 7 bases line up with TRBD1. Germline trimming cut 5 bases from V and 2 bases from J; bases unmatched to any gene: 7. The CDR3 is 15 amino acids. From germline, CDR1 is SEHNR and CDR2 FQNEAQ (reference sequence). CDR3 nucleotides: TGTGCCAGCAGCCGGGGACAGAGGGACACAGATACGCAGTATTTT. This codes for CASSRGQRDTDTQYF.

V is TRBV25-1 and J is TRBJ1-4; maybe TRBD1 (5 bases). The germline V gene has CDR1 MGHDK and CDR2 SYGVNS. Trimming left V 4 bases short and J 7 bases short, with 19 bases between. CDR3 size: 16 residues. The CDR3 here is CASSGGKRAQGEKLFF. The CDR3 bases are TGTGCCAGCAGTGGAGGAAAAAGGGCTCAGGGTGAAAAACTGTTTTTT.

The rearrangement uses TRBV5-6 and TRBJ1-1; D may be TRBD1 (6 bases). V lost 0 bases, J lost 7 bases, and 19 bases lay in between. The CDR3 length is 16 residues. The germline gives CDR1 SGHDT, CDR2 YYEEEE. For the CDR3, the DNA is TGTGCCAGCAGCTTGGCTTTCCTGCCAGGGGAGAATGAAGCTTTCTTT. This translates into CASSLAFLPGENEAFF.

The genes are TRBV20-1 and TRBJ2-3, with 8 bases lining up with TRBD2. V dropped 3 bases and J dropped 2; count of bases not matched to a gene: 4. This CDR3 has 14 residues. Germline V CDR1 and CDR2: DFQATT, SNEGSKA (reference sequence). CDR3 residues: CSARGLVYTDTQYF. The CDR3 nucleotides are TGCAGTGCTAGGGGACTAGTGTACACAGATACGCAGTATTTT.

J is TRBJ2-5 and V is TRBV15; 8 nucleotides match TRBD1. The V gene's germline CDR1 is LNHNV and CDR2 YYDKDF (reference sequence). This CDR3 has 14 residues. The J segment lost 2 bases and the V segment lost 3 bases, leaving 2 bases of the junction unmatched. This CDR3 is CATSRGQEQETQYF. CDR3 sequence (DNA): TGTGCCACCAGCAGGGGACAGGAACAAGAGACCCAGTACTTC.

V and J are TRBV19 and TRBJ1-2; 7 nucleotides agree with TRBD1. With 6 bases clipped from V and 4 bases from J, the junction kept 8 bases outside the gene matches. Germline V lookup: CDR1 LNHDA, CDR2 SQIVND (reference sequence). The CDR3 is 14 amino acids. The chain's CDR3 is CASSSTRDSYGYTF. In nucleotides, the CDR3 is TGTGCCAGTAGCTCCACACGGGACAGCTATGGCTACACCTTC.

The rearrangement links TRBV20-1 to TRBJ1-5; a weak D match, TRBD1 (6 bases). Trimming left V 4 bases short and J 5 bases short, with 9 bases between. The length of the CDR3 is 12 residues. Germline CDR1 DFQATT, CDR2 SNEGSKA (reference sequence). The CDR3 is CSANRVDQPQHF. CDR3 nucleotides: TGCAGTGCTAACAGGGTAGATCAGCCCCAGCATTTT.

This clonotype has a single count. The rearrangement joins TRBV9 to TRBJ2-1, with 14 bases aligning to TRBD2. Trimming removed 1 base from V and 7 bases from J; junction bases left unmatched: 7. The CDR3 has 17 residues. Germline V gene lookup returns CDR1 SGDLS and CDR2 YYNGEE. The CDR3 sequence is CASSVQPRLAGGNEQFF. The DNA for the CDR3 is TGTGCCAGCAGCGTACAGCCGAGACTAGCGGGGGGGAATGAGCAGTTCTTC.

The V and J genes are TRBV4-1 and TRBJ1-2; unclear D gene. This CDR3 is built from 17 residues. The germline gives CDR1 MGHRA, CDR2 YSYEKL. V lost 0 bases, J lost 4 bases, and 18 bases lay in between. The CDR3 DNA reads as TGCGCCAGCAGCCAAGATTATGGCAGTCCTTACCTCTATGGCTACACCTTC. It encodes CASSQDYGSPYLYGYTF.

This sequence joins TRBV28 and TRBJ1-5; D gene unclear. This CDR3 contains 13 residues. Trimming pared 3 bases from V and 2 bases from J, leaving 5 bases between. In germline, CDR1 is MDHEN, CDR2 SYDVKM. This chain's CDR3 is CASSFTGNQPQHF. CDR3 coding DNA: TGTGCCAGCAGTTTTACCGGCAATCAGCCCCAGCATTTT.

This clonotype turned up a few times. The chain carries TRBV19 and TRBJ1-5; D is uncertain. The germline V gene has CDR1 LNHDA and CDR2 SQIVND (reference sequence). Trimming removed 5 bases at V and 7 bases at J, with 9 bases between. CDR3 size: 12 residues. CDR3 residues: CASSLLRQPQHF. For the CDR3, the DNA is TGTGCCAGTAGTCTTTTACGGCAGCCCCAGCATTTT.